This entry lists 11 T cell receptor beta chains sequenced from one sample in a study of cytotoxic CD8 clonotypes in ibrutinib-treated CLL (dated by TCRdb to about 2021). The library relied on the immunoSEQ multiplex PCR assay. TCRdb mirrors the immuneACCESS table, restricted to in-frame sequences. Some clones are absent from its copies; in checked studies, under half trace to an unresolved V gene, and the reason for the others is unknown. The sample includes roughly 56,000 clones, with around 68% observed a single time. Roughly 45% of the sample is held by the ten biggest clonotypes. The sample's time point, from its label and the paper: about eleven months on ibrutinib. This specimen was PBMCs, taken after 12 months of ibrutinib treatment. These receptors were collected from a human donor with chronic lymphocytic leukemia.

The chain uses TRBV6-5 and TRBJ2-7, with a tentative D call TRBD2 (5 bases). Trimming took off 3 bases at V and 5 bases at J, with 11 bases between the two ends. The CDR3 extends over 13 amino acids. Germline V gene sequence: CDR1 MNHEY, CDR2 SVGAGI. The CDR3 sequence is CASSYQRGHEQYF. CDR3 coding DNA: TGTGCCAGCAGTTATCAACGGGGTCACGAGCAGTACTTC.

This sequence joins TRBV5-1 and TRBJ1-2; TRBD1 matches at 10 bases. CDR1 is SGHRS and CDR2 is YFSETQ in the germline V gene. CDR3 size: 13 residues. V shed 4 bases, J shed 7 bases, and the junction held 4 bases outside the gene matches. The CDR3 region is CASSDRGRFGYTF. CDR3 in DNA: TGCGCCAGCAGCGACAGGGGGCGGTTTGGCTACACCTTC.

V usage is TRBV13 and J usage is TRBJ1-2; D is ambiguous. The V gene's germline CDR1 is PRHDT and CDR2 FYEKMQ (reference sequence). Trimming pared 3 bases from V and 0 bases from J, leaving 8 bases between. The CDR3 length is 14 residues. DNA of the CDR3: TGTGCCAGCAGCTTGGGAACTACTAACTATGGCTACACCTTC. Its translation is CASSLGTTNYGYTF.

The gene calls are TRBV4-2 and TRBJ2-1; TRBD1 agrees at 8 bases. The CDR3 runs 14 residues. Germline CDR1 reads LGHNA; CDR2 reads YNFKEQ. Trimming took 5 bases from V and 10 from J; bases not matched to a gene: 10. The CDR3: CASSEQGELGEQFF. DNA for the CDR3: TGTGCCAGCAGCGAACAGGGGGAGTTAGGGGAGCAGTTCTTC.

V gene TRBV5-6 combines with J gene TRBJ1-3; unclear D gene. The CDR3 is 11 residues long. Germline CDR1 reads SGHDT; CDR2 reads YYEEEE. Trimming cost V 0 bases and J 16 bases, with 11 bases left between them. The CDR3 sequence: CASSLGPLLYF. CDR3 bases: TGTGCCAGCAGCTTGGGGCCCCTTTTGTATTTT.

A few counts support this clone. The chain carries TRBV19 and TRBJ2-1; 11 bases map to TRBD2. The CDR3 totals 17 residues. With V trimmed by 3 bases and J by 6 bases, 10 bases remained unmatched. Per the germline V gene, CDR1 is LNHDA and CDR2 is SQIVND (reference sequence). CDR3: CASSMVAGGLGANEQFF. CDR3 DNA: TGTGCCAGTAGTATGGTAGCGGGAGGGCTCGGTGCCAATGAGCAGTTCTTC.

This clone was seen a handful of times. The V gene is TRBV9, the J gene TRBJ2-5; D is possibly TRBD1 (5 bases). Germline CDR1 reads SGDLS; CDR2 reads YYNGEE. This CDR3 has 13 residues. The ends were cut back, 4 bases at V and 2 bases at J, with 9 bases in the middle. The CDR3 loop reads CASSRTQQETQYF. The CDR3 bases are TGTGCCAGCAGCAGGACACAGCAAGAGACCCAGTACTTC.

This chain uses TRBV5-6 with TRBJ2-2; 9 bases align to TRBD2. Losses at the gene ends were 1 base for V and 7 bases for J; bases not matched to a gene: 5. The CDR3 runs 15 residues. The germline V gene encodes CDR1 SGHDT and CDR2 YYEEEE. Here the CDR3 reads CASSLLAGVGGELFF. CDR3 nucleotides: TGTGCCAGCAGCTTGTTAGCGGGAGTTGGCGGGGAGCTGTTTTTT.

This CDR3 is CASRRGIQETQYF. The CDR3 DNA reads TGTGCCAGCAGAAGGGGGATCCAAGAGACCCAGTACTTC. This rearrangement joins TRBV6-1 to TRBJ2-5; perhaps TRBD1 as D (6 bases). This CDR3 is built from 13 residues. The V and J ends lost 6 bases and 1 base respectively, with 9 bases between them. The germline gives CDR1 MNHNS, CDR2 SASEGT.

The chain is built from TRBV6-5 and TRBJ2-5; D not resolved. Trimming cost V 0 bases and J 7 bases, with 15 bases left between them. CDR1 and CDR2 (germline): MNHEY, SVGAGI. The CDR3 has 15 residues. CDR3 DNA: TGTGCCAGCAGTTACTCGAGTATAGATTTGGGGACCCAGTACTTC. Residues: CASSYSSIDLGTQYF.

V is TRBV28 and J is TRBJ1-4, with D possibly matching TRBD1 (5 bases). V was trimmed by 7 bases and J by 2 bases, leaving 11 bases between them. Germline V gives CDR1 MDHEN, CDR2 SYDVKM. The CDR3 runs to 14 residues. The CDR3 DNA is TGTGCCAGCACCCCCGGGGGGACTAATGAAAAACTGTTTTTT. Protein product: CASTPGGTNEKLFF.